This TCR beta chain was recorded in a study of blood T cell repertoires in COVID-19. Background on the study: T cells, B-cell-depleted T cells, or PBMCs supplied cDNA or gDNA.

Enrolled during active infection, Seattle patients were then followed longitudinally. Sequenced by immunoSEQ multiplex PCR; TCRdb stores in-frame clones only, minus some. The sample holds about 480,000 clones; 89% are singletons and the top ten take approximately 0.9%. The CDR3 consists of 14 residues. CDR1 and CDR2 (germline): SGHRS, YFSETQ. The V and J ends lost 0 bases and 4 bases, in that order; junction bases with no gene match: 3. Specimen: peripheral blood. The source is a man between 18 and 29 years old with COVID-19, enrolled during active disease. The chain recombines TRBV5-1 with TRBJ2-5; 7 nucleotides agree with TRBD1. For the CDR3, the DNA is TGCGCCAGCAGCTTGGGGGGACAGAGAGAGACCCAGTACTTC. The encoded protein is CASSLGGQRETQYF.